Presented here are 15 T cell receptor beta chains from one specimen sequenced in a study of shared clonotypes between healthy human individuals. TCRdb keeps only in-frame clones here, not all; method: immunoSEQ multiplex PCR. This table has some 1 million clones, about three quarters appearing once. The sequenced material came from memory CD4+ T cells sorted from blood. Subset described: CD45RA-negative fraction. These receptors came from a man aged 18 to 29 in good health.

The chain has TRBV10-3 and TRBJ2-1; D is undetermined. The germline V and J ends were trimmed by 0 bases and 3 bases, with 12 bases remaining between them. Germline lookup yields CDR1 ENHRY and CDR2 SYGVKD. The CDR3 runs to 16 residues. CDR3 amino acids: CAISESVAKNYNEQFF. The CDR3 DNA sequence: TGTGCCATCAGTGAGTCGGTAGCCAAGAACTACAATGAGCAGTTCTTC.

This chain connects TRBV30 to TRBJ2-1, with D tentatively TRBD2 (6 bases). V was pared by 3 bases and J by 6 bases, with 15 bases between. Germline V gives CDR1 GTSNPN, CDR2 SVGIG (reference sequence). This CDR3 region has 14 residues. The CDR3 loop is CAWRTTMTSNEQFF. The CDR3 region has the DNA TGTGCCTGGAGGACCACGATGACTAGCAATGAGCAGTTCTTC.

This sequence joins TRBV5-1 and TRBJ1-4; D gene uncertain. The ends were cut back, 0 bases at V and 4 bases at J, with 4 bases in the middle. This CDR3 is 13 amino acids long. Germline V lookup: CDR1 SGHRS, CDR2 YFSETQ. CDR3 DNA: TGCGCCAGCAGCTTGGCGGTTAATGAAAAACTGTTTTTT. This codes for CASSLAVNEKLFF.

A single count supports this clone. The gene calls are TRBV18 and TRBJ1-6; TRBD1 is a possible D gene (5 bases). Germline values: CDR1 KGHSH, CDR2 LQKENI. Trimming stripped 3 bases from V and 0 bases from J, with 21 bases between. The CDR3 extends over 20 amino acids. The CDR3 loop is CASSPWGSVSSSSYNSPLHF. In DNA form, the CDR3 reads TGTGCCAGCTCACCCTGGGGCTCCGTTAGTTCAAGCTCCTATAATTCACCCCTCCACTTT.

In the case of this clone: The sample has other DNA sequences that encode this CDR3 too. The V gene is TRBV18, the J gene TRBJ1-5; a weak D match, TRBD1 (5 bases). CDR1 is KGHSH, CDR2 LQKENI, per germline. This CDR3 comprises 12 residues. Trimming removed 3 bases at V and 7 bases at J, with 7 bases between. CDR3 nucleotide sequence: TGTGCCAGCTCACCGGGGGACCAGCCCCAGCATTTT. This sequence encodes CASSPGDQPQHF.

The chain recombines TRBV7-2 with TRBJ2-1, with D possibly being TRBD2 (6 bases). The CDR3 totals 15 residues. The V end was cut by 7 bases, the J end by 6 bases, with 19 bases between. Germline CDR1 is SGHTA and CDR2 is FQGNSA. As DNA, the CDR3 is TGTGCCAGCATCCCTGCCTCCGGGACTCTCAATGAGCAGTTCTTC. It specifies CASIPASGTLNEQFF.

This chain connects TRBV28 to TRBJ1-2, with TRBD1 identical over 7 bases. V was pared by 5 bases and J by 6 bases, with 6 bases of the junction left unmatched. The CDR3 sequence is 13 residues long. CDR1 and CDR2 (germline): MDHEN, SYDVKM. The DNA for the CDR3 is TGTGCCAGCAGTCCCGGGACAGATCATGGCTACACCTTC. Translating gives CASSPGTDHGYTF.

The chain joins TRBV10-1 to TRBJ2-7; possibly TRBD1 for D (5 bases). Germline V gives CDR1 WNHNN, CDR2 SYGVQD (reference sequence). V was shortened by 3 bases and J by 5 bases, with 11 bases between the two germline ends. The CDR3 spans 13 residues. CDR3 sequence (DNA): TGCGCCAGCAGTGACCCCGCAGGGAACGAGCAGTACTTC. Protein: CASSDPAGNEQYF.

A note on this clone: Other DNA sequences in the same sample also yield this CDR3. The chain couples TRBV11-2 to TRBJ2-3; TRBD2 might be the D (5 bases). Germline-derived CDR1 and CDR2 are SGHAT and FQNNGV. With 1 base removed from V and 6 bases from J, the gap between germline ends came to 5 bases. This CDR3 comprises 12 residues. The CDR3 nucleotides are TGTGCCAGCAGCTTAGGCGGGGATACGCAGTATTTT. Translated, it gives CASSLGGDTQYF.

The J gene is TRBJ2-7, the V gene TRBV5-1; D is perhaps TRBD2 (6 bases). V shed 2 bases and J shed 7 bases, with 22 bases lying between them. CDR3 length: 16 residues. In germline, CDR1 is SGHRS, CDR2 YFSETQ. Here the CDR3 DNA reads TGCGCCAGCAGCTTAGTGGGCCTGGGGGGAGGTGGAGAGCAGTACTTC. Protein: CASSLVGLGGGGEQYF.

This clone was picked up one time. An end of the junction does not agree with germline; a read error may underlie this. This CDR3 reads CASSVPKQGRDTEAFF. The CDR3 DNA reads as TGTGCCAGCAGCGTCCCAAAGCAGGGGAGGGACACTGAGGCTTTCTTT. V is TRBV13 and J is TRBJ1-1, with D possibly TRBD1 on 6 matching bases. CDR1 PRHDT and CDR2 FYEKMQ come from the germline V gene (reference sequence). This CDR3 is built from 16 residues.

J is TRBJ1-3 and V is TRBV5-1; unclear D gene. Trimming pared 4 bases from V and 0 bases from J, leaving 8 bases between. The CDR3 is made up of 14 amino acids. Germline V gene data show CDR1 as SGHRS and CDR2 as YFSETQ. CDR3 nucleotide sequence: TGCGCCAGCAGCAACGAGGGCTCTGGAAACACCATATATTTT. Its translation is CASSNEGSGNTIYF.

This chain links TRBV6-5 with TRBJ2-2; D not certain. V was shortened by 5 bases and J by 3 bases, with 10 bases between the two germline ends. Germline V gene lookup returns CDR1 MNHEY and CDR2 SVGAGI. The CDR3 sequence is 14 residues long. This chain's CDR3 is CASSRHRDTGELFF. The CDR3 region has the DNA TGTGCCAGCAGTAGGCACCGGGACACCGGGGAGCTGTTTTTT.

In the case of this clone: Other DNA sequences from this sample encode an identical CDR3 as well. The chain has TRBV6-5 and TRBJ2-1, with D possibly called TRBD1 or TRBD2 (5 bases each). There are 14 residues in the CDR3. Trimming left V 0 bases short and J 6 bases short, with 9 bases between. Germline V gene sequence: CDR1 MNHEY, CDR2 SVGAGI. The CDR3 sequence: CASSYSSGGNEQFF. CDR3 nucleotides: TGTGCCAGCAGTTACTCGTCTGGGGGCAATGAGCAGTTCTTC.

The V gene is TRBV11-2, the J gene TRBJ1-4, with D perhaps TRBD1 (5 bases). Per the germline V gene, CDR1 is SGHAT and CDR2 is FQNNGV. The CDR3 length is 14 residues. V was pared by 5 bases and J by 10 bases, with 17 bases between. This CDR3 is CASSREGWGRKLFF. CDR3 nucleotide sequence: TGTGCCAGCAGCCGAGAGGGGTGGGGAAGAAAACTGTTTTTT.